Below, 16 T cell receptor beta chains from the same sample are listed, as sequenced in a study of T cell responses to AZD1222 COVID-19 vaccine. TCRdb's table, derived via immunoSEQ multiplex PCR, lists solely in-frame clones and lacks some. The data contain about 200,000 clones, around 92% of them seen just once; the ten biggest clones take up 1% to 1.5%. The sequenced sample was peripheral blood, obtained on day 0 of AZD1222 vaccination. The receptors shown here come from an adult in good health.

The rearrangement uses TRBV29-1 and TRBJ2-1; 9 bases agree with TRBD2. Trimming took 2 bases from V and 9 from J; bases not matched to a gene: 8. Germline V gene data show CDR1 as SQVTM and CDR2 as ANQGSEA. The CDR3 totals 14 residues. The CDR3 protein is CSVEWRGGPGEQFF. The CDR3 bases are TGCAGCGTTGAATGGCGGGGGGGCCCGGGTGAGCAGTTCTTC.

CDR3 nucleotide sequence: TGTGCCAGCAGCCTACAGTCCGCGGGCACCATATATTTT. This sequence encodes CASSLQSAGTIYF. The chain combines TRBV9 with TRBJ1-3; D is unclear. Looked up from germline, CDR1 is SGDLS and CDR2 is YYNGEE. This CDR3 is built from 13 residues. V gave up 4 bases and J gave up 9 bases, with 14 bases separating them.

This clone was detected once. The gene calls are TRBV5-1 and TRBJ2-7; 8 nucleotides align to TRBD1. In germline, CDR1 is SGHRS, CDR2 YFSETQ. This CDR3 has 16 residues. The V and J ends lost 3 bases and 5 bases, in that order; junction bases with no gene match: 13. The chain's CDR3 is CASSSYGTGPYHEQYF. For the CDR3, the DNA is TGCGCCAGCAGCTCCTATGGGACAGGACCCTACCACGAGCAGTACTTC.

This chain joins TRBV5-1 and TRBJ1-1; D perhaps matches TRBD1 (6 bases). This CDR3 has 15 residues. V shed 5 bases and J shed 4 bases, with 18 bases lying between them. The V gene's germline CDR1 is SGHRS and CDR2 YFSETQ. CDR3 amino acids: CASRGQGNMGTEAFF. In nucleotides, the CDR3 is TGCGCCAGCAGGGGGCAGGGGAATATGGGCACTGAAGCTTTCTTT.

The chain joins TRBV12-3 or TRBV12-4 to TRBJ1-2; D not resolved. Trimming left V 0 bases short and J 7 bases short, with 9 bases between. The CDR3 loop spans 13 amino acids. The chain's CDR3 is CASSLAGVSGYTF. CDR3 in DNA: TGTGCCAGCAGTTTAGCGGGTGTTAGTGGCTACACCTTC.

In DNA form, the CDR3 reads TGTGCCAGCAGCTTAGGTGGGGTGGAAGGCTACACCTTC. Translation: CASSLGGVEGYTF. V and J are TRBV7-9 and TRBJ1-2; D is unresolved. The CDR3 is 13 amino acids. The germline V gene encodes CDR1 SEHNR and CDR2 FQNEAQ (reference sequence). V was pared by 1 base and J by 8 bases, with 11 bases between.

The CDR3 sequence: CASRPKQGTEAFF. The CDR3 DNA reads as TGTGCCAGCAGACCGAAACAGGGCACTGAAGCTTTCTTT. The chain employs TRBV27 and TRBJ1-1; tentatively, D is TRBD1 (6 bases). The CDR3 is made up of 13 amino acids. Germline V gene sequence: CDR1 MNHEY, CDR2 SMNVEV (reference sequence). V was shortened by 6 bases and J by 4 bases, with 12 bases between the two germline ends.

The chain recombines TRBV14 with TRBJ1-6; D gene ambiguous. The V gene's germline CDR1 is SGHDN and CDR2 FVKESK. With 3 bases removed from V and 14 bases from J, the gap between germline ends came to 11 bases. This CDR3 has 12 residues. The CDR3 sequence is CASSQSGWTLHF. The CDR3 nucleotides read TGTGCCAGCAGCCAGAGTGGCTGGACCCTCCACTTT.

The gene calls are TRBV3-1 (or the pseudogene TRBV3-2) and TRBJ1-1, with D hard to call. CDR1 is LGHDT, CDR2 YNNKEL, per germline (reference sequence). The CDR3 is 14 amino acids. The V end was cut by 1 base, the J end by 2 bases, with 8 bases between. The chain's CDR3 is CASSQGLFNTEAFF. In DNA, the CDR3 is TGTGCCAGCAGCCAAGGACTTTTTAACACTGAAGCTTTCTTT.

The chain's CDR3 is CASSIGGDTDTQYF. Written as DNA, the CDR3 is TGTGCCAGCAGCATAGGGGGTGACACAGATACGCAGTATTTT. This chain joins TRBV7-2 and TRBJ2-3; D is possibly TRBD1 (6 bases). CDR3 length: 14 amino acids. The V and J ends lost 5 bases and 2 bases respectively, with 11 bases between them. CDR1 and CDR2 (germline): SGHTA, FQGNSA.

The rearrangement uses TRBV7-8 and TRBJ1-1, with 9 bases aligning to TRBD1. V gave up 5 bases and J gave up 1 base; unmatched junction bases: 2. This CDR3 contains 14 residues. Germline CDR1 reads SGHVS; CDR2 reads FQNEAQ. The CDR3 loop is CASSAGQGNTEAFF. In nucleotides, the CDR3 is TGTGCCAGCAGCGCGGGACAGGGGAACACTGAAGCTTTCTTT.

This clone has just one count. The rearrangement uses TRBV5-4 and TRBJ2-3; 9 positions match TRBD1. CDR3 length: 15 residues. CDR1 and CDR2 (germline): SGHNT, YYREEE (reference sequence). The V segment lost 4 bases and the J segment 4 bases; nucleotides outside the gene matches: 7. The CDR3 DNA reads as TGTGCCAGCAGCCGGCGGGACAGGGTATCAGATACGCAGTATTTT. Amino acids: CASSRRDRVSDTQYF. The full variable domain, in which reference TRBV5-4 and TRBJ2-3 provide the parts outside the CDR3, is ETGVTQSPTHLIKTRGQQVTLRCSSQSGHNTVSWYQQALGQGPQFIFQYYREEENGRGNFPPRFSGLQFPNYSSELNVNALELDDSALYLCASSRRDRVSDTQYFGPGTRLTVL.

With respect to this clone: The junction and the germline gene differ at one end; a read error may be behind it. This chain joins TRBV28 and TRBJ1-2, with D maybe TRBD1 (6 bases). The CDR3 is made up of 10 amino acids. In germline, CDR1 is MDHEN, CDR2 SYDVKM. In DNA form, the CDR3 reads TGTGCCAGCAGTGGTAGACAGGCCTCCTTC. It yields the protein CASSGRQASF.

The genes are TRBV3-1 (or the pseudogene TRBV3-2) and TRBJ2-2; 8 bases map to TRBD2. Germline V gene lookup returns CDR1 LGHDT and CDR2 YNNKEL (reference sequence). The CDR3 has 16 residues. With 4 bases clipped from V and 2 bases from J, the junction kept 6 bases outside the gene matches. As DNA, the CDR3 is TGTGCCAGCAGCCCAAGCGGGGGATCAAACACCGGGGAGCTGTTTTTT. This encodes CASSPSGGSNTGELFF.

The chain combines TRBV11-2 with TRBJ2-1; D ambiguous. The CDR3 runs to 15 residues. Trimming shortened V by 0 bases and J by 5 bases, and 11 bases separated the two germline ends. Germline CDR1 reads SGHAT; CDR2 reads FQNNGV. The CDR3: CASSLEGFGHNEQFF. The CDR3 coding sequence is TGTGCCAGCAGCTTAGAGGGGTTCGGGCACAATGAGCAGTTCTTC.

The rearrangement uses TRBV19 and TRBJ1-5; 9 bases fit TRBD1. The CDR3 has 15 residues. V was clipped by 5 bases and J by 6 bases; unmatched bases: 8. Germline values: CDR1 LNHDA, CDR2 SQIVND (reference sequence). The CDR3 bases are TGTGCCAGTAGTGGGGGACAGGGAGGATTTCAGCCCCAGCATTTT. As protein: CASSGGQGGFQPQHF.